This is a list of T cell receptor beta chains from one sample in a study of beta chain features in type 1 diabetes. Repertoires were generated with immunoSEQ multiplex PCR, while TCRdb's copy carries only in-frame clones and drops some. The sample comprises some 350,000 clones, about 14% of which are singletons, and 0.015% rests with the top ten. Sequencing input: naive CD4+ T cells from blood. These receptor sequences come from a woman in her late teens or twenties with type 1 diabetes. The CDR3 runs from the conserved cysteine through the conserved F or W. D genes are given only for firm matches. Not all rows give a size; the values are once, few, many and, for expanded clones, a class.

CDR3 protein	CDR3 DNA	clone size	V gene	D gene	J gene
CAWRLEAEQFF	TGTGCCTGGAGACTAGAAGCTGAGCAGTTCTTC	few	TRBV30	-	TRBJ2-1
CASSLRRAFVDEQFF	TGCGCCAGCAGCTTGAGGAGGGCGTTTGTCGATGAGCAGTTCTTC	-	TRBV5-1	-	TRBJ2-1
CASSWELGVVNTEAFF	TGTGCCAGCAGTTGGGAGCTCGGGGTGGTGAACACTGAAGCTTTCTTT	-	TRBV6-5	-	TRBJ1-1
CASSLGFGLAGNVLTF	TGTGCCAGCAGCTTGGGTTTTGGACTAGCGGGGAACGTCCTGACTTTC	-	TRBV7-9	TRBD2	TRBJ2-6
CASSPSLDTQYF	TGTGCCAGCAGCCCCAGTCTAGATACGCAGTATTTT	few	TRBV7-9	-	TRBJ2-3
CASSGGQGYTEAFF	TGTGCCAGCAGCGGAGGACAGGGGTACACTGAAGCTTTCTTT	few	TRBV6-6	TRBD1	TRBJ1-1
CASSPPATGAGANVLTF	TGTGCCAGCAGCCCCCCGGCTACAGGGGCCGGGGCCAACGTCCTGACTTTC	few	TRBV11-1	TRBD1	TRBJ2-6
CASSLRWEVNEQFF	TGTGCCAGCAGCTTAAGGTGGGAGGTCAATGAGCAGTTCTTC	few	TRBV11-2	-	TRBJ2-1
CASSLAGGQVDQPQHF	TGCGCCAGCAGCTTGGCCGGAGGACAGGTTGATCAGCCCCAGCATTTT	few	TRBV5-1	TRBD1	TRBJ1-5
CASNSGPMNTEAFF	TGTGCCAGCAATTCAGGGCCCATGAACACTGAAGCTTTCTTT	few	TRBV2	-	TRBJ1-1
CAWSGGRGSYNEQFF	TGTGCCTGGAGTGGCGGGAGGGGCTCCTACAATGAGCAGTTCTTC	-	TRBV30	TRBD2	TRBJ2-1
CASSTKAGLNTDTQYF	TGTGCCAGCAGCACGAAAGCGGGCTTGAATACAGATACGCAGTATTTT	-	TRBV7-2	-	TRBJ2-3
CASSLAGGGPSDTQYF	TGTGCCAGCAGCTTAGCGGGGGGAGGGCCGTCAGATACGCAGTATTTT	few	TRBV7-2	TRBD2	TRBJ2-3
CAWSPSDGALTEAFF	TGTGCCTGGAGCCCTAGCGACGGGGCCCTAACTGAAGCTTTCTTT	few	TRBV30	-	TRBJ1-1
CASSTGGKNTEAFF	TGTGCCAGCAGTACGGGGGGCAAGAACACTGAAGCTTTCTTT	-	TRBV28	-	TRBJ1-1
CSVEFRRRRTEAFF	TGCAGCGTTGAGTTCAGGAGGAGAAGGACTGAAGCTTTCTTT	few	TRBV29-1	-	TRBJ1-1
CASSSTGEREQYF	TGTGCCAGCAGCTCCACAGGGGAACGGGAGCAGTACTTC	few	TRBV6-5	TRBD1	TRBJ2-7
CASSQEQGTGNTIYF	TGCGCCAGCAGCCAAGAACAGGGGACGGGAAACACCATATATTTT	once	TRBV4-3	TRBD1	TRBJ1-3
CASSFRPGRADTQYF	TGTGCCAGCAGCTTCAGGCCTGGGAGGGCAGATACGCAGTATTTT	few	TRBV7-9	TRBD2	TRBJ2-3
CASSSLQETQYF	TGTGCCAGCAGCTCCCTACAAGAGACCCAGTACTTC	-	TRBV5-6	-	TRBJ2-5
CASSIIGELFF	TGTGCCAGCAGCATAATCGGGGAGCTGTTTTTT	few	TRBV7-9	-	TRBJ2-2
CASSLGQLETQYF	TGTGCCAGCAGCTTAGGGCAGCTAGAGACCCAGTACTTC	-	TRBV7-3	-	TRBJ2-5